The entry below describes one T cell receptor (beta chain). Its antigen is as yet unknown. V lost 5 bases, J lost 6 bases, and 13 bases lay in between. The germline gives CDR1 LNHDA, CDR2 SQIVND (reference sequence). The CDR3 has 13 amino acids. TCR beta libraries were built with iRepertoire HTBI primers and Arm-PCR of CDR3 regions. From the multiplex PCR reads, TCRdb called clonotypes with MiXCR, one entry per CDR3 protein. The sample lists under 450,000 distinct CDR3 sequences, roughly 23% occurring once. The data originate from a study of regulatory T cells in long-lasting Graves disease. Notes on the study in general: Because few samples were included, accuracy may have been lower. Less diverse TCR repertoires were seen in persistent Graves' patients than in newly diagnosed ones. Thyroid tissue went unstudied; only peripheral blood was examined.

Documented time point: persistent/refractory GD, antithyroid drugs over 5 years with positive TRAb. Making the TCR library involved RNA that had been extracted from PBMCs. The sequences come from peripheral blood mononuclear cells (PBMCs), collected when the disease was refractory, from a patient treated with antithyroid drugs. The clonotype originates from a middle-aged woman with Graves disease. The chain employs TRBV19 and TRBJ1-1; D unclear. CDR3 DNA sequence: TGTGCCAGTAGTGGAGTGGGTCACGCTGAAGCTTTCTTT. Residues: CASSGVGHAEAFF.